The T cell receptor (beta chain) described here comes from a study of CD8 T cells in Susac syndrome. The authors reverse transcribed 0.5 to 1 ug RNA with random hexamers. TCRdb ran MiXCR on the immunoSEQ multiplex PCR reads and lists one entry per CDR3 protein. The profile shows 100,000 to 150,000 distinct CDR3 sequences, around 86% of them singletons. The ends lost 3 bases at V and 8 bases at J; junction bases unmatched: 3. This CDR3 spans 12 amino acids. Germline V lookup: CDR1 DFQATT, CDR2 SNEGSKA (reference sequence). The T cells that were sequenced for TCR beta were CD8+ and CD4+ cells from blood. Relapsing-remitting disease, either stable or active, was present in the treatment-naive patients who were the multiple sclerosis controls.

The TCR was taken from a human donor with multiple sclerosis. This chain links TRBV20-1 with TRBJ2-3, with 9 bases matching TRBD2. The sample was CD8+ T cells from PBMCs. This chain's CDR3 is CSARGLATTQYF. For the CDR3, the DNA is TGCAGTGCTAGGGGACTAGCTACTACGCAGTATTTT.